This TCR beta chain derives from a study of early stage breast cancer tumors. Study context: Invasive lobular carcinomas made up about 30% of the 12 ER+/PR+/HER2- tumors. Study-level results: Compared with adjacent normal breast, tumors showed 2.5 to 3-fold denser, more clonal T cells.

This clone was seen a few times. The antigen is unknown. The repertoire was sequenced with immunoSEQ multiplex PCR; TCRdb's copy has only in-frame clones and lacks some. Seen here are 20,000 to 25,000 clones, roughly 76% observed once, and the top ten hold roughly 26%. This CDR3 has 13 amino acids. V gave up 6 bases and J gave up 7 bases; unmatched junction bases: 1. CDR1 and CDR2 (germline): MNHEY, SMNVEV (reference sequence). This clonotype originated in a person in their sixties with breast cancer. The V gene is TRBV27, the J gene TRBJ2-2, with 11 nucleotides matching TRBD2. Sequenced: blood. CDR3 amino acids: CASRLAGGGELFF. The CDR3, as DNA: TGTGCCAGCAGGCTAGCGGGAGGCGGGGAGCTGTTTTTT.